The present T cell receptor beta chain was sequenced within a study of neurological immune-mediated disorders. Time point given: longitudinal time-point 2. This CDR3 is 16 amino acids long. The germline gives CDR1 DFQATT, CDR2 SNEGSKA (reference sequence). V shed 4 bases and J 1 base; nucleotides not matched to a gene: 10. Study-wide results and caveats: A possible signature appeared as one related-CDR3 cluster, in which phylogenetic grouping placed the repertoires of 18 of 34 multiple sclerosis patients.

Via MiXCR, TCRdb re-called the 5' RACE reads, giving one row per CDR3 protein. The data contain about 80,000 distinct CDR3 sequences, 4.5% to 7.5% of them seen just once; the ten biggest clones take up roughly 8.6%. The table lists this clonotype with many counts. The antigen is unknown. The V and J genes are TRBV20-1 and TRBJ2-3; 8 bases fit TRBD1. The sequence derives from a woman in her fifties or sixties with multiple sclerosis. Source material: PBMCs. CDR3 amino acids: CSATDLRDRRTDTQYF. Written as DNA, the CDR3 is TGCAGTGCTACCGACCTCCGGGACAGGCGCACAGATACGCAGTATTTT.